This T cell receptor (beta chain) was identified during a study of blood T cell repertoires in COVID-19. Assay used: immunoSEQ multiplex PCR; TCRdb lists only in-frame clones, some missing. This sample carries roughly 15,000 clones, approximately 80% of them seen once, and the ten largest clones take about a quarter. This CDR3 contains 14 residues. The V gene lost 4 bases and the J gene lost 2 bases, with 12 bases spanning the gap. Germline V gene sequence: CDR1 SGDLS, CDR2 YYNGEE. The sample consisted of peripheral blood. V usage is TRBV9 and J usage is TRBJ1-2, with a tentative D call TRBD1 (6 bases). The clonotype was recovered from a woman aged 70-85 years with active COVID-19. CDR3 sequence (DNA): TGTGCCAGCAGCACCCAGGGGCAAAACTATGGCTACACCTTC. Encoded protein: CASSTQGQNYGYTF.